In this sample, the clone carrying this TCR beta chain turned up a few times. Antigen specificity is unknown. Construction of the TCRbeta library involved unique molecular identifiers. TCRdb reanalysed the PCR reads using MiXCR and keeps one entry per CDR3 protein. The table includes about 310,000 distinct CDR3 sequences, approximately 23% detected once. The source of the sample is a study of T-cell reconstitution after alpha-beta-depleted transplantation in children. Study outcomes and limitations: Fresh T-cell production supplied most of the T-cell counts and diversity seen one year after transplant. Some patients' high day-60 TCRbeta diversity was traced to surviving recipient T cells and thymic progenitors. Approximately two months post-transplant, alpha-beta T cells reportedly originated from several hundred expanded graft clones.

J lost 5 bases, V lost 1 base, and 6 bases had no gene match. Germline V gene data show CDR1 as SGHKS and CDR2 as YYEKEE (reference sequence). The length of the CDR3 is 15 residues. The chain employs TRBV5-5 and TRBJ2-3, with 8 bases fitting TRBD2. The receptor comes from a male patient under 18 who had a stem cell transplant for acute lymphoblastic leukemia, so the T cells may come from the graft donor. Sequences were derived from PBMCs, mostly from graft donor cells, sampled 180 days after TCRalphabeta/CD19-depleted stem cell transplant. The CDR3 loop reads CASSLLVAGQDTQYF. In DNA form, the CDR3 reads TGTGCCAGCAGCTTGTTGGTAGCGGGACAAGATACGCAGTATTTT.